These T cell receptor beta chains were read from a single sample in a study of prognosis after radiotherapy for stage I lung cancer. TCRdb re-analysed the multiplex PCR reads in MiXCR, keeping a single row per CDR3 protein. This sample has some 38,000 distinct CDR3 sequences, with roughly a quarter found just once. This sample comprised PBMCs, obtained before or after stereotactic body radiation therapy (not recorded which). The source is a donor aged 50 or older with non-small cell lung cancer. CDR3s include the opening cysteine and the closing phenylalanine or tryptophan. Each record gives: CDR3 protein, CDR3 DNA, D gene, V gene, J gene, clone size. D genes are given only for firm matches. Size tells how often a clone was seen (once, few, many) or the class of an expanded clone, and some rows leave it out.

CASSLGTSGSFYEQYF,TGTGCCAGCAGCCTAGGGACTAGCGGGAGTTTTTACGAGCAGTACTTC,.,TRBV12-1,TRBJ2-7,many
CASSQGTSTDTQYF,TGTGCCAGCAGCCAAGGGACTAGCACAGATACGCAGTATTTT,.,TRBV3-1,TRBJ2-3,many
CASSGDRGTEQYF,TGTGCCAGCAGCGGGGACAGGGGTACCGAGCAGTACTTC,TRBD1,TRBV3-1,TRBJ2-7,many
CASSLGAVNNEQFF,TGCGCCAGCAGCTTGGGGGCGGTAAACAATGAGCAGTTCTTC,.,TRBV5-1,TRBJ2-1,many
CASSQGSVVTEAFF,TGTGCCAGCAGCCAAGGGTCAGTGGTCACTGAAGCTTTCTTT,.,TRBV3-1,TRBJ1-1,many
CASSLVFGNTEAFF,TGCGCCAGCAGCTTGGTATTTGGGAACACTGAAGCTTTCTTT,.,TRBV5-1,TRBJ1-1,many
CASTQHREDEQYF,TGTGCCAGTACCCAGCACAGGGAGGACGAGCAGTACTTC,.,TRBV6-1,TRBJ2-7,.
CARPTGVTYEQYF,TGTGCCAGACCGACAGGGGTTACCTACGAGCAGTACTTC,TRBD1,TRBV28,TRBJ2-7,many
CASRFSGSRDNEQFF,TGTGCCAGCAGATTTAGCGGGAGCCGGGACAATGAGCAGTTCTTC,TRBD2,TRBV6-1,TRBJ2-1,many
CASSVGGSYEQYF,TGTGCCAGCAGCGTAGGCGGGAGCTACGAGCAGTACTTC,TRBD2,TRBV9,TRBJ2-7,many
CATSRVGLAGGLNTGELFF,TGTGCCACCAGCAGAGTTGGGCTAGCGGGGGGGTTAAACACCGGGGAGCTGTTTTTT,TRBD2,TRBV15,TRBJ2-2,many
CSASSQRGIQETQYF,TGCAGTGCTAGTAGCCAGCGGGGAATTCAAGAGACCCAGTACTTC,TRBD2,TRBV20-1,TRBJ2-5,many
CASNPGLAGGAETQYF,TGTGCCAGCAACCCCGGACTAGCGGGGGGGGCGGAGACCCAGTACTTC,TRBD2,TRBV11-2,TRBJ2-5,many
CATREGATDTDTQYF,TGTGCCACCAGAGAAGGAGCGACCGACACAGATACGCAGTATTTT,.,TRBV15,TRBJ2-3,many
CSARGVLQDSNQPQHF,TGCAGTGCTAGAGGGGTTTTACAGGATAGCAATCAGCCCCAGCATTTT,.,TRBV20-1,TRBJ1-5,many
CASSLIRNNEKLFF,TGTGCCAGCAGCTTGATCAGGAATAATGAAAAACTGTTTTTT,.,TRBV7-9,TRBJ1-4,many
CASRGVPDYEQYF,TGTGCCAGCAGAGGAGTCCCAGACTACGAGCAGTACTTC,.,TRBV9,TRBJ2-7,.
CATSIFSGRKQKDTGELFF,TGTGCCACCAGTATATTTAGCGGGAGGAAACAGAAGGACACCGGGGAGCTGTTTTTT,TRBD2,TRBV28,TRBJ2-2,many
CSAKNPGLNQPQHF,TGCAGTGCTAAAAATCCGGGTCTAAATCAGCCCCAGCATTTT,.,TRBV20-1,TRBJ1-5,many
CASSLWTASYNEQFF,TGTGCCAGCAGTTTATGGACAGCTTCCTACAATGAGCAGTTCTTC,.,TRBV27,TRBJ2-1,once
CASSPRQGADNSPLHF,TGTGCCAGCAGCCCGAGACAGGGTGCGGATAATTCACCCCTCCACTTT,TRBD1,TRBV4-2,TRBJ1-6,many
CSAGQPNEQFF,TGCAGTGCTGGTCAGCCCAATGAGCAGTTCTTC,.,TRBV20-1,TRBJ2-1,many
CASREYRAALELFF,TGTGCCAGCAGGGAGTACAGGGCGGCCTTGGAGCTGTTTTTT,.,TRBV28,TRBJ2-2,.
CASSPRDGNTGELFF,TGTGCCAGCAGCCCTCGGGACGGAAACACCGGGGAGCTGTTTTTT,.,TRBV6-4,TRBJ2-2,many
CSSRDPLAAYEQYF,TGCAGTTCTAGAGATCCCCTAGCTGCGTACGAGCAGTACTTC,.,TRBV20-1,TRBJ2-7,.
CASRPQGYGYTF,TGTGCCAGTAGACCCCAGGGCTATGGCTACACCTTC,.,TRBV19,TRBJ1-2,many
CASSLAGQSYEQYF,TGTGCCAGCAGCTTGGCCGGGCAGTCCTACGAGCAGTACTTC,.,TRBV5-4,TRBJ2-7,few
CASSPKYGVVPKQFF,TGTGCCAGCAGTCCCAAGTACGGTGTAGTTCCTAAGCAGTTCTTC,.,TRBV6-1,TRBJ2-1,many
CSAPPGVAGLQETQYF,TGCAGTGCTCCACCGGGGGTAGCGGGCCTACAAGAGACCCAGTACTTC,TRBD2,TRBV20-1,TRBJ2-5,many
CSAQTGLTGNTIYF,TGCAGTGCCCAGACAGGGCTAACTGGAAACACCATATATTTT,TRBD1,TRBV20-1,TRBJ1-3,many
CSASDPGANYGYTF,TGCAGTGCTAGTGATCCAGGAGCTAACTATGGCTACACCTTC,.,TRBV20-1,TRBJ1-2,many
CASSESRTGGNEQFF,TGTGCCAGCAGTGAATCTAGGACAGGGGGCAATGAGCAGTTCTTC,TRBD1,TRBV2,TRBJ2-1,many
CASSYERSMDLTMGYTF,TGTGCCAGCAGTTACGAGCGTAGTATGGACCTTACTATGGGCTACACCTTC,.,TRBV6-5,TRBJ1-2,.
CASSSNTEAFF,TGTGCCAGCTCATCGAACACTGAAGCTTTCTTT,.,TRBV18,TRBJ1-1,.
CSARAQGEDGYTF,TGCAGTGCTAGAGCCCAGGGGGAGGATGGCTACACCTTC,TRBD1,TRBV20-1,TRBJ1-2,many
CASLSMVRQPQHF,TGTGCCAGCCTTTCAATGGTGAGGCAGCCCCAGCATTTT,.,TRBV6-1,TRBJ1-5,many
CASIDGRSYSNQPQHF,TGTGCCAGCATCGACGGCCGGAGCTATAGCAATCAGCCCCAGCATTTT,.,TRBV28,TRBJ1-5,.
CASGLFSGGFITDTQYF,TGTGCTAGTGGTTTGTTTAGCGGGGGGTTTATCACTGATACGCAGTATTTT,TRBD2,TRBV12-5,TRBJ2-3,once
CASSIVLGSEQYF,TGTGCCAGTAGTATAGTCTTGGGAAGCGAGCAGTACTTC,.,TRBV19,TRBJ2-7,many
CASSQNLASQVDEQFF,TGTGCCAGCAGCCAAAATTTGGCTTCCCAGGTCGATGAGCAGTTCTTC,.,TRBV3-1,TRBJ2-1,many
CASSLTGDGGTQYF,TGTGCCAGCAGTTTAACAGGGGATGGAGGGACCCAGTACTTC,TRBD1,TRBV7-6,TRBJ2-5,many
CASSGGTFSYNEQFF,TGCGCCAGCAGCGGGGGGACATTTTCTTACAATGAGCAGTTCTTC,.,TRBV5-1,TRBJ2-1,.
CSARLSSYRDRDGEETQYF,TGCAGTGCTAGGTTATCCTCATACCGGGACCGAGACGGAGAAGAGACCCAGTACTTC,.,TRBV20-1,TRBJ2-5,many
CTSSHDRGYGYTF,TGTACCAGTAGCCACGACAGGGGTTATGGCTACACCTTC,TRBD1,TRBV19,TRBJ1-2,.
CASSTTDNTEAFF,TGTGCCAGCAGCACAACAGATAACACTGAAGCTTTCTTT,.,TRBV11-2,TRBJ1-1,many
CASSLANPLPRGNYGYTF,TGTGCCAGCAGTTTAGCAAACCCTTTACCCCGGGGAAACTATGGCTACACCTTC,.,TRBV27,TRBJ1-2,many
CASSFGTSGVLNNEQFF,TGTGCCAGCAGCTTTGGGACTAGCGGGGTGCTTAACAATGAGCAGTTCTTC,TRBD2,TRBV7-3,TRBJ2-1,.
CASSSGGWREKLFF,TGTGCCAGCAGTTCAGGGGGGTGGAGGGAAAAACTGTTTTTT,TRBD1,TRBV6-5,TRBJ1-4,many
CRGSPAGGPGGTDTQYF,TGCAGAGGGAGTCCAGCGGGAGGGCCGGGGGGCACAGATACGCAGTATTTT,TRBD2,TRBV20-1,TRBJ2-3,many
CASSFYGTDTYEQYF,TGTGCCAGCAGTTTTTACGGGACTGACACCTACGAGCAGTACTTC,.,TRBV6-5,TRBJ2-7,many
CASSTISGRAHEQYF,TGTGCCAGCAGCACAATTAGCGGGAGGGCCCACGAGCAGTACTTC,TRBD2,TRBV27,TRBJ2-7,many
CASSLGGLSNQPQHF,TGCGCCAGCAGCCTTGGGGGTCTTAGCAATCAGCCCCAGCATTTT,.,TRBV5-1,TRBJ1-5,many
CASSGTAPRGWDGYTF,TGTGCCAGCAGTGGTACGGCTCCAAGGGGATGGGATGGCTACACCTTC,.,TRBV28,TRBJ1-2,many
CASSWMNTGELFF,TGTGCCAGCAGCTGGATGAACACCGGGGAGCTGTTTTTT,.,TRBV5-1,TRBJ2-2,many
CASSQQGSGVSPLHF,TGTGCCAGCAGCCAACAGGGGAGCGGAGTCTCACCCCTCCACTTT,.,TRBV3-1,TRBJ1-6,many
CASSVEAGTYNEQFF,TGTGCCAGCAGCGTAGAAGCAGGAACCTACAATGAGCAGTTCTTC,.,TRBV9,TRBJ2-1,many
CAIARDGNTGELFF,TGTGCCATAGCCCGGGACGGAAACACCGGGGAGCTGTTTTTT,.,TRBV6-1,TRBJ2-2,many
CASSNLSGLNTGELFF,TGTGCCAGCAGCAACCTTTCAGGGCTTAACACCGGGGAGCTGTTTTTT,.,TRBV5-4,TRBJ2-2,many
CASSFLASGGRTDTQYF,TGTGCCAGCAGCTTTTTGGCTAGCGGGGGCCGCACAGATACGCAGTATTTT,TRBD2,TRBV7-3,TRBJ2-3,many
CTSSFDMVGELFF,TGCACCAGCAGCTTCGATATGGTCGGGGAGCTGTTTTTT,.,TRBV5-1,TRBJ2-2,.